The 32 T cell receptor beta chains in this list originate from one sample, sequenced in a study of identical twins (dated by TCRdb to the mid-2010s). Libraries were prepared through 5' RACE. Sequencing was carried out with an Illumina HiSeq 2000. TCRdb's own reprocessing of the public reads used fastp at Q25 and MiXCR and kept productive beta chains. All rows with the same CDR3 protein become a single entry with the most common DNA and genes. For this sample the table gives 200,000 to 250,000 distinct CDR3 sequences, of which about an eighth were detected only once. The ten largest clonotypes hold around 4% of the sample. These records were also assigned to another study, of yellow fever vaccine responses in identical twins.

What was sequenced was memory (CD45RO+) T cells sorted from blood. The intended sense of this specimen's cell subset or site label: CD45RO+ enriched T cells. The receptors here all came from a woman under 30 in good health.

This chain joins TRBV5-1 and TRBJ1-4; maybe TRBD1 (6 bases). CDR1 and CDR2 (germline): SGHRS, YFSETQ. This CDR3 contains 14 residues. V gave up 3 bases and J gave up 7 bases, with 13 bases separating them. The CDR3 region is CASSWGPPGEKLFF. The DNA of the CDR3 is TGCGCCAGCAGCTGGGGGCCCCCTGGTGAAAAACTGTTTTTT.

V and J are TRBV6-1 and TRBJ2-1; D is unclear. V was shortened by 7 bases and J by 4 bases, with 17 bases between the two germline ends. The CDR3 loop spans 15 amino acids. The germline gives CDR1 MNHNS, CDR2 SASEGT. CDR3 amino acids: CASIPGLFEYNEQFF. CDR3 DNA sequence: TGTGCCAGCATCCCCGGTTTGTTTGAATACAATGAGCAGTTCTTC.

V gene TRBV7-9 combines with J gene TRBJ2-3; 10 nucleotides agree with TRBD1. The CDR3 contains 14 residues. Trimming cost V 5 bases and J 6 bases; bases outside gene matches: 5. Germline V lookup: CDR1 SEHNR, CDR2 FQNEAQ (reference sequence). The CDR3 region is CASSRDRGGDTQYF. The CDR3, as DNA: TGTGCCAGCAGCAGGGACAGGGGAGGGGATACGCAGTATTTT.

In this sample, this clonotype turned up a few times. The V gene is TRBV11-3, the J gene TRBJ2-3; TRBD1 might be the D (6 bases). From germline, CDR1 is SGHNT and CDR2 YENEEA. The CDR3 runs 15 residues. V dropped 1 base and J dropped 0 bases, with 8 bases sitting between them. CDR3 DNA: TGTGCCAGCAGCTTAGGGACAGCTAGCACAGATACGCAGTATTTT. It encodes CASSLGTASTDTQYF.

The DNA of the CDR3 is TGTGCCAGCAGTCTGCCGGGGACGGGGACCTTCGAGCAGTACTTC. Translated, it gives CASSLPGTGTFEQYF. V gene TRBV28 combines with J gene TRBJ2-7; D may match TRBD1 or TRBD2 (5 bases each). The CDR3 covers 15 residues. The germline CDR1 and CDR2 sequences are MDHEN and SYDVKM. V lost 5 bases, J lost 6 bases, and 20 bases lay in between.

The J gene is TRBJ1-2, the V gene TRBV7-2; 7 nucleotides agree with TRBD1. The germline CDR1 and CDR2 sequences are SGHTA and FQGNSA. Germline trimming cut 5 bases from V and 4 bases from J; bases unmatched to any gene: 10. CDR3 length equals 15 residues. The CDR3 DNA sequence: TGTGCCAGCAGCGAGACGGCGGGACAGAGCTATGGCTACACCTTC. Protein product: CASSETAGQSYGYTF.

The chain couples TRBV11-2 to TRBJ2-1, with 11 nucleotides matching TRBD2. The CDR3 length is 17 residues. V dropped 0 bases and J dropped 9; count of bases not matched to a gene: 10. Looked up from germline, CDR1 is SGHAT and CDR2 is FQNNGV. CDR3 region: CASSLDSSLAGVSEQFF. The CDR3 nucleotides are TGTGCCAGCAGCTTAGACTCGTCACTAGCGGGAGTTAGTGAGCAGTTCTTC.

CDR3 DNA sequence: TGTGCCAGCAGTCGCCTCTTTGAGGGCTCCTACAATGAGCAGTTCTTC. It specifies CASSRLFEGSYNEQFF. The chain links TRBV6-1 to TRBJ2-1, with a tentative D call TRBD2 (5 bases). This CDR3 spans 16 amino acids. Germline V CDR1 and CDR2: MNHNS, SASEGT. Trimming removed 5 bases at V and 0 bases at J, with 14 bases between.

V and J are TRBV28 and TRBJ1-6, with D unclear. CDR1 MDHEN and CDR2 SYDVKM come from the germline V gene. V lost 5 bases, J lost 8 bases, and 19 bases lay in between. The CDR3 consists of 16 residues. CDR3 sequence: CASSLIVQVDDSPLHF. The CDR3 DNA reads TGTGCCAGCAGTCTTATAGTACAAGTTGACGATTCACCCCTCCACTTT.

A few counts support this clonotype. The V and J genes are TRBV30 and TRBJ2-7; 7 bases line up with TRBD1. The germline CDR1 and CDR2 sequences are GTSNPN and SVGIG (reference sequence). The V gene end was trimmed by 1 base and the J gene end by 3 bases; junction bases not matched to a gene: 0. The CDR3 has 12 amino acids. The CDR3 spells CAWSAGGYEQYF. CDR3 nucleotide sequence: TGTGCCTGGAGTGCAGGGGGCTACGAGCAGTACTTC.

This clonotype was counted many times. V is TRBV29-1 and J is TRBJ2-7; D is perhaps TRBD2 (5 bases). Trimming left V 6 bases short and J 3 bases short, with 15 bases between. Germline lookup yields CDR1 SQVTM and CDR2 ANQGSEA. The length of the CDR3 is 13 residues. CDR3 in amino acids: CSVEFPGIYEQYF. Here the CDR3 DNA reads TGCAGCGTGGAATTTCCCGGGATCTACGAGCAGTACTTC.

The sample holds many counts of this clonotype. J is TRBJ2-7 and V is TRBV20-1; TRBD2 matches at 9 bases. This CDR3 has 14 residues. J lost 6 bases, V lost 0 bases, and 6 bases had no gene match. The germline gives CDR1 DFQATT, CDR2 SNEGSKA (reference sequence). The CDR3 bases are TGCAGTGCTAGAGATCTACGCGGGGGGGTCGAGCAGTACTTC. The encoded protein is CSARDLRGGVEQYF.

This clonotype came up a few times. The V call is TRBV4-1, the J call TRBJ2-2, with 8 bases fitting TRBD1. Germline V gene sequence: CDR1 MGHRA, CDR2 YSYEKL. The CDR3 has 17 residues. The V segment lost 0 bases and the J segment 5 bases; nucleotides outside the gene matches: 8. The CDR3 coding sequence is TGCGCCAGCAGCCAAGATGCGACAGGGGTGGGGACCGGGGAGCTGTTTTTT. This encodes CASSQDATGVGTGELFF.

This clonotype was picked up many times. The rearrangement joins TRBV5-1 to TRBJ2-7, with a possible D match to TRBD1 (6 bases). CDR3 length: 12 amino acids. The ends were cut back, 6 bases at V and 5 bases at J, with 12 bases in the middle. Germline CDR1 and CDR2: SGHRS and YFSETQ. The DNA of the CDR3 is TGCGCCAGCACTAAACAGGGACACGAGCAGTACTTC. It codes for CASTKQGHEQYF.

This clonotype was recorded at least ten times. The chain has TRBV2 and TRBJ2-6, with D possibly matching TRBD1 (5 bases). The V end was cut by 7 bases, the J end by 1 base, with 11 bases between. The CDR3 sequence is 15 residues long. Per the germline V gene, CDR1 is SNHLY and CDR2 is FYNNEI. The CDR3 sequence is CASNFQGSGANVLTF. In nucleotides, the CDR3 is TGTGCCAGCAACTTCCAGGGTTCTGGGGCCAACGTCCTGACTTTC.

There are many counts of this clonotype. The V and J genes are TRBV11-2 and TRBJ1-1, with TRBD1 matching 7 bases. Germline V CDR1 and CDR2: SGHAT, FQNNGV. V dropped 1 base and J dropped 6; count of bases not matched to a gene: 8. This CDR3 is built from 15 residues. CDR3 sequence reads: CASSLVGQQGSEAFF. CDR3 nucleotides: TGTGCCAGCAGCTTAGTGGGGCAACAGGGGTCTGAAGCTTTCTTT.

This clonotype was counted a few times. V is TRBV7-8 and J is TRBJ1-5; 7 positions agree with TRBD1. The CDR3 consists of 16 residues. V lost 2 bases to trimming and J lost 3 bases; unmatched junction nucleotides: 7. Germline V gene sequence: CDR1 SGHVS, CDR2 FQNEAQ. The CDR3, as DNA: TGTGCCAGCAGCTTAAGACCCGGGACAGTCAATCAGCCCCAGCATTTT. This gives the protein CASSLRPGTVNQPQHF.

Only a few counts were recorded for this clonotype. The chain is built from TRBV20-1 and TRBJ2-1, with 12 bases that match TRBD2. From germline, CDR1 is DFQATT and CDR2 SNEGSKA (reference sequence). The CDR3 runs to 17 residues. Trimming took 4 bases from V and 0 from J; bases not matched to a gene: 7. CDR3 region: CSANLAGGKGSYNEQFF. CDR3 DNA: TGCAGTGCTAACCTAGCGGGAGGGAAGGGCTCCTACAATGAGCAGTTCTTC.

This clonotype was counted many times. The chain recombines TRBV5-1 with TRBJ2-1, with 9 bases identical to TRBD1. V shed 0 bases and J 9 bases; nucleotides not matched to a gene: 4. The germline gives CDR1 SGHRS, CDR2 YFSETQ. This CDR3 comprises 14 residues. CDR3 residues: CASSLADRGGEQFF. The CDR3, as DNA: TGCGCCAGCAGCTTGGCCGACAGGGGGGGTGAGCAGTTCTTC.

This clonotype was picked up many times. V gene TRBV7-2 combines with J gene TRBJ1-4, with D possibly TRBD1 on 6 matching bases. CDR3 length equals 15 residues. CDR1 and CDR2 (germline): SGHTA, FQGNSA. The V end was cut by 5 bases, the J end by 5 bases, with 15 bases between. The CDR3 spells CASSPRTASNEKLFF. CDR3 in DNA: TGTGCCAGCAGCCCGCGGACAGCTTCCAATGAAAAACTGTTTTTT.

This clonotype has a handful of counts. The rearrangement links TRBV7-3 to TRBJ2-2; D possibly uses TRBD1 or TRBD2 (5 bases each). V lost 1 base, J lost 6 bases, and 18 bases lay in between. The germline CDR1 and CDR2 sequences are SGHTA and FQGTGA. The CDR3 has 17 amino acids. DNA for the CDR3: TGTGCCAGCAGCTTAAGGCCCGGGACGTTGGGCTCCGGGGAGCTGTTTTTT. Its protein product is CASSLRPGTLGSGELFF.

This clonotype was picked up a small number of times. The V gene is TRBV20-1, the J gene TRBJ2-7; the match to TRBD2 covers 8 bases. This CDR3 region has 13 residues. V shed 3 bases and J 3 bases; nucleotides not matched to a gene: 4. The germline V gene has CDR1 DFQATT and CDR2 SNEGSKA (reference sequence). The CDR3 DNA reads as TGCAGTGCTAGGGGGGGACTAGACTACGAGCAGTACTTC. Its translation: CSARGGLDYEQYF.

The chain carries TRBV4-3 and TRBJ1-1, with TRBD1 matching over 10 bases. CDR1 and CDR2 (germline): LGHNA, YSLEER. V was clipped by 4 bases and J by 0 bases; unmatched bases: 2. The CDR3 is 15 residues long. DNA for the CDR3: TGCGCCAGCAGCCCCGGGACAGGGGTGAACACTGAAGCTTTCTTT. Amino acids: CASSPGTGVNTEAFF.

The chain combines TRBV16 with TRBJ1-1; D is perhaps TRBD1 (6 bases). CDR1 is KGHSY, CDR2 FQNENV, per germline. The CDR3 totals 13 residues. Trimming stripped 1 base from V and 5 bases from J, with 8 bases between. For the CDR3, the DNA is TGTGCCAGCAGCCAATGGGGGCAAACTGAAGCTTTCTTT. This sequence encodes CASSQWGQTEAFF.

The chain is built from TRBV9 and TRBJ1-5, with D hard to call. V gave up 2 bases and J gave up 2 bases, with 11 bases separating them. The V gene's germline CDR1 is SGDLS and CDR2 YYNGEE. The CDR3 runs 15 residues. CDR3 amino acids: CASSVERVCNQPQHF. Written as DNA, the CDR3 is TGTGCCAGCAGCGTTGAGAGGGTATGCAATCAGCCCCAGCATTTT.

This clonotype was seen only once. The junction departs from the called germline gene at one end, perhaps through a read error. The chain carries TRBV7-7 and TRBJ2-3; perhaps TRBD2 as D (5 bases). CDR3 length: 15 residues. Germline CDR1 and CDR2: SSHAT and FNYEAQ (reference sequence). The CDR3 loop is CASSLSGPEPDTQYF. The CDR3 nucleotides are TGTGCTAGCAGCTTAAGCGGTCCTGAGCCCGATACGCAGTATTTT.

This clonotype was observed a few times. The chain uses TRBV3-1 and TRBJ1-4, with 8 bases identical to TRBD1. Germline CDR1 LGHDT, CDR2 YNNKEL (reference sequence). This CDR3 contains 15 residues. V was pared by 2 bases and J by 7 bases, with 6 bases of the junction left unmatched. CDR3 residues: CASSQYGQGGEKLFF. Here the CDR3 DNA reads TGTGCCAGCAGCCAATACGGACAGGGAGGTGAAAAACTGTTTTTT.

CDR3 sequence (DNA): TGTGCCAGCAGCCGATCTCGCGAGCAGTACTTC. Translation: CASSRSREQYF. The chain couples TRBV12-3 or TRBV12-4 to TRBJ2-7; D unresolved. The CDR3 is 11 amino acids. The ends were cut back, 6 bases at V and 6 bases at J, with 9 bases in the middle.

In this sample, this clonotype turned up a few times. The rearrangement uses TRBV3-1 and TRBJ2-5, with D possibly matching TRBD1 (5 bases). CDR3 length: 13 residues. Trimming took off 2 bases at V and 6 bases at J, with 10 bases between the two ends. Germline lookup yields CDR1 LGHDT and CDR2 YNNKEL (reference sequence). The DNA of the CDR3 is TGTGCCAGCAGCCAATCGTTGGGGCAGACCCAGTACTTC. Translating gives CASSQSLGQTQYF.

This clonotype was detected only a few times. V and J are TRBV5-4 and TRBJ2-1, with 11 bases lining up with TRBD2. Germline-derived CDR1 and CDR2 are SGHNT and YYREEE (reference sequence). With 4 bases clipped from V and 6 bases from J, the junction kept 6 bases outside the gene matches. This CDR3 comprises 15 residues. The CDR3 here is CASSRPGTSGNEQFF. The CDR3 DNA is TGTGCCAGCAGCCGACCCGGGACTAGCGGCAATGAGCAGTTCTTC.

This clonotype was seen a few times. This chain connects TRBV7-8 to TRBJ2-1; either TRBD1 or TRBD2 may fit D (5 bases each). CDR1 is SGHVS and CDR2 is FQNEAQ in the germline V gene. This CDR3 comprises 15 residues. The V gene lost 5 bases and the J gene lost 9 bases, with 20 bases spanning the gap. CDR3 residues: CASSALDWPRGEQFF. CDR3 DNA sequence: TGTGCCAGCAGCGCATTGGACTGGCCGAGGGGTGAGCAGTTCTTC.

The chain carries TRBV5-1 and TRBJ2-5, with D possibly being TRBD2 (6 bases). Trimming removed 1 base at V and 4 bases at J, with 11 bases between. In germline, CDR1 is SGHRS, CDR2 YFSETQ. The CDR3 spans 14 residues. The CDR3 is CASSLMGGGETQYF. The CDR3 DNA follows: TGCGCCAGCAGCTTGATGGGGGGAGGAGAGACCCAGTACTTC.